The next 15 T cell receptor beta chains were all read from a single sample in a study of blood T cell repertoires in COVID-19. Repertoires were generated with immunoSEQ multiplex PCR, while TCRdb's copy carries only in-frame clones and drops some. This table holds roughly 43,000 clones, more than 75% found once. Sequenced: peripheral blood. Receptors were obtained from a woman aged 70-85 years in a cohort sampled during active COVID-19.

The chain carries TRBV27 and TRBJ1-1; 7 nucleotides align to TRBD1. The germline gives CDR1 MNHEY, CDR2 SMNVEV (reference sequence). The CDR3 covers 17 residues. The J segment lost 2 bases and the V segment lost 9 bases, leaving 18 bases of the junction unmatched. The CDR3 spells CARVKRYGTAHNTEAFF. CDR3 nucleotides: TGTGCCAGGGTGAAACGGTACGGGACAGCTCACAACACTGAAGCTTTCTTT.

This chain connects TRBV5-4 to TRBJ2-1, with D possibly matching TRBD2 (6 bases). V was trimmed by 5 bases and J by 4 bases, leaving 16 bases between them. The germline V gene encodes CDR1 SGHNT and CDR2 YYREEE (reference sequence). The CDR3 contains 15 residues. CDR3 DNA: TGTGCCAGCAGTAGACCCGAGGGGACTTACAATGAGCAGTTCTTC. Its translation: CASSRPEGTYNEQFF.

This chain joins TRBV7-9 and TRBJ2-5; D is perhaps TRBD1 (5 bases). With 5 bases removed from V and 2 bases from J, the gap between germline ends came to 12 bases. Germline V gene sequence: CDR1 SEHNR, CDR2 FQNEAQ (reference sequence). The CDR3 runs to 14 residues. CDR3 protein: CASSQVAGQETQYF. As DNA, the CDR3 is TGTGCCAGCAGCCAGGTAGCAGGGCAAGAGACCCAGTACTTC.

The chain has TRBV10-3 and TRBJ2-1; 9 nucleotides agree with TRBD2. This CDR3 has 15 amino acids. The germline gives CDR1 ENHRY, CDR2 SYGVKD. With 3 bases clipped from V and 5 bases from J, the junction kept 5 bases outside the gene matches. The CDR3 sequence is CAISDKTSGHNEQFF. The CDR3 coding sequence is TGTGCCATCAGTGACAAGACTAGCGGACACAATGAGCAGTTCTTC.

The chain combines TRBV27 with TRBJ1-4; perhaps TRBD1 as D (5 bases). Per the germline V gene, CDR1 is MNHEY and CDR2 is SMNVEV (reference sequence). The length of the CDR3 is 13 residues. The V end was cut by 3 bases, the J end by 7 bases, with 9 bases between. CDR3 sequence reads: CASSFAQGEKLFF. The CDR3, as DNA: TGTGCCAGCAGTTTCGCGCAGGGTGAAAAACTGTTTTTT.

The chain has TRBV7-8 and TRBJ2-2, with TRBD1 identical over 8 bases. Germline trimming cut 4 bases from V and 7 bases from J; bases unmatched to any gene: 5. CDR1 is SGHVS and CDR2 is FQNEAQ in the germline V gene. The CDR3 runs to 14 residues. The CDR3 DNA sequence: TGTGCCAGCAGCTCACAGGGGGTCGTCGGGGAGCTGTTTTTT. It translates to CASSSQGVVGELFF.

This clone was seen more than once but under ten times. This sequence joins TRBV6-5 and TRBJ2-1; 7 bases line up with TRBD2. The trim removed 6 bases at V and 9 bases at J, leaving 8 bases unmatched. The CDR3 contains 13 residues. Per the germline V gene, CDR1 is MNHEY and CDR2 is SVGAGI. The CDR3 is CASSRGLVGEQFF. The CDR3 nucleotides read TGTGCCAGCAGCCGTGGACTAGTGGGTGAGCAGTTCTTC.

This chain links TRBV28 with TRBJ1-5, with D possibly being TRBD1 (5 bases). Trimming took 5 bases from V and 0 from J, leaving 20 bases between them. The V gene's germline CDR1 is MDHEN and CDR2 SYDVKM. The CDR3 loop spans 18 amino acids. CDR3 DNA: TGTGCCAGCAGTCCCCGAGCGCAGGGATCGTATAGCAATCAGCCCCAGCATTTT. Translation gives CASSPRAQGSYSNQPQHF. The full variable domain, completed using reference TRBV28 and TRBJ1-5, is DVKVTQSSRYLVKRTGEKVFLECVQDMDHENMFWYRQDPGLGLRLIYFSYDVKMKEKGDIPEGYSVSREKKERFSLILESASTNQTSMYLCASSPRAQGSYSNQPQHFGDGTRLSIL.

This sequence joins TRBV7-9 and TRBJ2-1, with 10 bases identical to TRBD1. The CDR3 length is 14 residues. Per the germline V gene, CDR1 is SEHNR and CDR2 is FQNEAQ (reference sequence). V dropped 0 bases and J dropped 8; count of bases not matched to a gene: 1. The CDR3 spells CASSLAGQGDEQFF. In DNA form, the CDR3 reads TGTGCCAGCAGCTTAGCCGGACAGGGGGATGAGCAGTTCTTC.

This chain joins TRBV6-5 and TRBJ2-7; 9 bases map to TRBD1. The CDR3 is 15 residues long. From germline, CDR1 is MNHEY and CDR2 SVGAGI. The V gene end was trimmed by 8 bases and the J gene end by 1 base; junction bases not matched to a gene: 9. The CDR3 DNA reads as TGTGCCAGCGGGTCCATGGACAGGGGTTCCTACGAGCAGTACTTC. Protein sequence: CASGSMDRGSYEQYF.

V is TRBV28 and J is TRBJ2-5; maybe TRBD2 (6 bases). The CDR3 is made up of 15 amino acids. Trimming took 4 bases from V and 1 from J, leaving 13 bases between them. Germline CDR1 MDHEN, CDR2 SYDVKM. DNA for the CDR3: TGTGCCAGCAGTTCCCCCTGGGGGGTCCAAGAGACCCAGTACTTC. Translation gives CASSSPWGVQETQYF.

This clone qualifies as medium-sized. The rearrangement links TRBV24-1 to TRBJ2-2; D call uncertain. Trimming removed 4 bases at V and 3 bases at J, with 8 bases between. There are 14 residues in the CDR3. In germline, CDR1 is KGHDR, CDR2 SFDVKD. CDR3 sequence reads: CATSETRDTGELFF. The CDR3 DNA is TGTGCCACCAGTGAAACTCGGGACACCGGGGAGCTGTTTTTT.

This chain uses TRBV6-5 with TRBJ1-6; D remains ambiguous. V shed 4 bases and J shed 8 bases, with 9 bases lying between them. This CDR3 is built from 13 residues. CDR1 and CDR2 from the germline V gene are MNHEY and SVGAGI. The CDR3 region is CASSFDWDSPLHF. For the CDR3, the DNA is TGTGCCAGCAGTTTTGACTGGGATTCACCCCTCCACTTT.

The chain uses TRBV28 and TRBJ1-6; D call uncertain. The CDR3 spans 12 residues. The ends were cut back, 4 bases at V and 5 bases at J, with 3 bases in the middle. The germline CDR1 and CDR2 sequences are MDHEN and SYDVKM. CDR3 loop: CASSSNNSPLHF. CDR3 DNA: TGTGCCAGCAGTTCAAATAATTCACCCCTCCACTTT.

This chain joins TRBV5-4 and TRBJ2-1; 14 bases fit TRBD2. The CDR3 extends over 16 amino acids. Germline V gene lookup returns CDR1 SGHNT and CDR2 YYREEE (reference sequence). Losses at the gene ends were 1 base for V and 9 bases for J; bases not matched to a gene: 6. The CDR3 reads CASSLKGTSGSGEQFF. The DNA for the CDR3 is TGTGCCAGCAGCTTGAAAGGGACTAGCGGGAGCGGTGAGCAGTTCTTC.